The 27 T cell receptor beta chains listed next were all sequenced from one sample in a study of CXCR3-negative and CXCR3-positive naive CD8 T cells. The study, taken as a whole, reports: Greater hydrophobicity was found in TRB CDR3s of CXCR3-positive naive cells than of CXCR3-negative naive cells.

UMI-labeled 5' RACE TRB cDNA libraries were prepared from the cells. TCRdb reanalyzed the 5' RACE reads and collapses them to one entry per CDR3 protein, without DNA. Recorded here are tens of thousands of distinct CDR3 sequences; the top ten clones represent around 0.51%. These receptors are not linked to any known antigen. The sequencing input was naive CXCR3+ CD8+ T cells from blood. As for subset: CD45RO-CCR7+CD27+CD95- naive CD8+ T cells expressing CXCR3 (TNR3+). The receptor source for this set is a human donor in good health. Some clones in this sample may be carry-over from other donors' samples.

The rearrangement uses TRBV7-3 and TRBJ2-1; TCRdb's D call of TRBD1 is untestable without DNA. The CDR3 loop spans 16 amino acids. In germline, CDR1 is SGHTA, CDR2 FQGTGA. The CDR3 region is CASSSIGTGSLGEQFF.

The chain couples TRBV4-1 to TRBJ2-7. The germline V gene has CDR1 MGHRA and CDR2 YSYEKL. CDR3 size: 15 residues. CDR3: CASSQVVTSSYEQYF.

The chain is built from TRBV10-3 and TRBJ2-1; lacking DNA, the TRBD2 call made by TCRdb goes unchecked. The CDR3 totals 15 residues. Germline CDR1 reads ENHRY; CDR2 reads SYGVKD. The CDR3: CAISEGDFTYNEQFF.

The rearrangement links TRBV4-1 to TRBJ1-5. Germline CDR1 reads MGHRA; CDR2 reads YSYEKL. The CDR3 has 15 amino acids. The CDR3: CASSPTGSLYQPQHF.

V and J are TRBV19 and TRBJ2-1; TCRdb gives TRBD2 as the D gene, but with no DNA this cannot be confirmed. The CDR3 totals 16 residues. In germline, CDR1 is LNHDA, CDR2 SQIVND (reference sequence). The CDR3 region is CASSIGEGFGIGEQFF.

The chain uses TRBV6-2 or TRBV6-3 and TRBJ2-7; without DNA, the TCRdb call of TRBD2 cannot be checked. From germline, CDR1 is MNHEY and CDR2 SVGEGT. The CDR3 is 15 amino acids. The CDR3 loop reads CASSYLGTGTYEQYF.

V and J are TRBV13 and TRBJ2-1; the TRBD1 assignment by TCRdb is unverifiable without DNA. Germline loops: CDR1 PRHDT, CDR2 FYEKMQ (reference sequence). The CDR3 runs to 15 residues. The CDR3 here is CASSPRLAPYNEQFF.

The genes are TRBV5-5 and TRBJ2-1; the D call of TRBD1 rests on TCRdb alone, since no DNA is present to check it. There are 17 residues in the CDR3. Per the germline V gene, CDR1 is SGHKS and CDR2 is YYEKEE (reference sequence). The CDR3: CASSLDLAGGSYNEQFF.

This chain uses TRBV4-2 with TRBJ2-1; TCRdb reports TRBD2, a call that lacks DNA to check it against. CDR3 length equals 15 residues. CDR1 is LGHNA and CDR2 is YNFKEQ in the germline V gene. The CDR3 spells CASSQESGGAGEQFF.

The V call is TRBV4-2, the J call TRBJ1-1; TCRdb's D call of TRBD1 is untestable without DNA. Germline V CDR1 and CDR2: LGHNA, YNFKEQ. The length of the CDR3 is 14 residues. CDR3 amino acids: CASSQSGQKGEAFF.

CDR3 residues: CASSLYGGGTEAFF. This chain uses TRBV28 with TRBJ1-1; the TCRdb call, TRBD1, lacks DNA for checking. This CDR3 is built from 14 residues. In germline, CDR1 is MDHEN, CDR2 SYDVKM.

The gene calls are TRBV9 and TRBJ2-1; without DNA, the TCRdb call of TRBD1 cannot be checked. The CDR3 spans 14 residues. Per the germline V gene, CDR1 is SGDLS and CDR2 is YYNGEE. CDR3 in amino acids: CASSVGGLVNEQFF.

This CDR3 is CSARPRTGADTQYF. The V and J genes are TRBV20-1 and TRBJ2-3; TCRdb selects TRBD2, and the lack of DNA leaves this call unchecked. Germline V lookup: CDR1 DFQATT, CDR2 SNEGSKA (reference sequence). The CDR3 contains 14 residues.

The rearrangement joins TRBV7-6 to TRBJ2-1; TCRdb returns TRBD2, unconfirmable since there is no DNA. Germline V gives CDR1 SGHVS, CDR2 FNYEAQ. CDR3 length: 18 residues. The CDR3 is CASSLVGWELITYNEQFF.

This sequence joins TRBV20-1 and TRBJ1-1; TCRdb reports TRBD1, a call that lacks DNA to check it against. Per germline, CDR1 DFQATT and CDR2 SNEGSKA (reference sequence). CDR3 length: 12 residues. The CDR3 is CSAATGVTEAFF.

The gene calls are TRBV28 and TRBJ2-7; there is no DNA to check the TCRdb D call of TRBD1. The CDR3 is 13 amino acids. The V gene's germline CDR1 is MDHEN and CDR2 SYDVKM. CDR3: CASGPGWTYEQYF.

The chain links TRBV29-1 to TRBJ1-1; lacking DNA, the TRBD1 call made by TCRdb goes unchecked. The CDR3 spans 12 residues. CDR1 and CDR2 (germline): SQVTM, ANQGSEA. CDR3 protein: CSVGTGATEAFF.

The gene calls are TRBV29-1 and TRBJ1-5. The germline CDR1 and CDR2 sequences are SQVTM and ANQGSEA. The CDR3 has 11 residues. CDR3 sequence reads: CSGMKGGAQHF.

The chain employs TRBV15 and TRBJ2-3. This CDR3 region has 13 residues. CDR1 LNHNV and CDR2 YYDKDF come from the germline V gene (reference sequence). CDR3 protein: CATSRVGFDTQYF.

The J gene is TRBJ2-2, the V gene TRBV20-1; the D gene TCRdb calls, TRBD1, cannot be checked with no DNA. This CDR3 contains 14 residues. Per the germline V gene, CDR1 is DFQATT and CDR2 is SNEGSKA (reference sequence). The CDR3 region is CSASWNRETGELFF.

The rearrangement links TRBV12-3 or TRBV12-4 to TRBJ2-7; no DNA is available, so the TRBD2 call from TCRdb remains unchecked. This CDR3 comprises 13 residues. The CDR3 sequence: CASSLEGNYEQYF.

The V call is TRBV6-5, the J call TRBJ2-7. CDR1 and CDR2 from the germline V gene are MNHEY and SVGAGI. CDR3 length: 15 amino acids. The CDR3 loop reads CASKISWGSHYEQYF.

This sequence joins TRBV7-6 and TRBJ1-1; the D call of TRBD1 rests on TCRdb alone, since no DNA is present to check it. This CDR3 is built from 14 residues. Germline CDR1 is SGHVS and CDR2 is FNYEAQ. The CDR3 protein is CASSRSREGTEAFF.

V usage is TRBV3-1 and J usage is TRBJ1-5; TCRdb proposes TRBD1, but this gene call is untestable without DNA. The length of the CDR3 is 14 residues. Per the germline V gene, CDR1 is LGHDT and CDR2 is YNNKEL (reference sequence). The CDR3 sequence: CASSQGPGYQPQHF.

The V gene is TRBV7-9, the J gene TRBJ2-7; TCRdb gives TRBD1 as the D gene, but with no DNA this cannot be confirmed. The CDR3 runs 15 residues. Germline lookup yields CDR1 SEHNR and CDR2 FQNEAQ (reference sequence). The CDR3 protein is CASSPRDRVSYEQYF.

V is TRBV27 and J is TRBJ1-5. The CDR3 contains 15 residues. The V gene's germline CDR1 is MNHEY and CDR2 SMNVEV (reference sequence). CDR3 residues: CASSFSVGSNQPQHF.

The chain combines TRBV7-7 with TRBJ2-2; the D gene TCRdb calls, TRBD1, cannot be checked with no DNA. Germline V gene sequence: CDR1 SSHAT, CDR2 FNYEAQ (reference sequence). The CDR3 is 15 amino acids. This chain's CDR3 is CASSLGGTNTGELFF.